The 7 T cell receptor beta chains given below trace back to one sample, sequenced in a study of blood T cell repertoires in COVID-19. TCRdb keeps only in-frame clones here, not all; method: immunoSEQ multiplex PCR. The table has 70,000 or so clones, around 75% seen once. The source material was peripheral blood. Receptor source: a man aged 65-85 years with acute or convalescent COVID-19.

The chain carries TRBV2 and TRBJ1-1, with TRBD1 matching 9 bases. This CDR3 has 15 amino acids. Per the germline V gene, CDR1 is SNHLY and CDR2 is FYNNEI. Trimming at V came to 6 bases and at J to 1 base, leaving 6 bases not matched to a gene. The CDR3, as DNA: TGTGCCAGCAGGGGAAGGACAGGGGCGAACACTGAAGCTTTCTTT. Protein sequence: CASRGRTGANTEAFF.

The chain links TRBV28 to TRBJ2-6, with D unclear. The CDR3 extends over 19 amino acids. The V end was cut by 4 bases, the J end by 4 bases, with 23 bases between. CDR1 is MDHEN and CDR2 is SYDVKM in the germline V gene. CDR3 nucleotide sequence: TGTGCCAGCAGTTGGGCCCGCCTTTACCCTCAACCCGGGGCCAACGTCCTGACTTTC. It encodes CASSWARLYPQPGANVLTF. Full variable domain (remainder filled in from reference TRBV28 and TRBJ2-6): DVKVTQSSRYLVKRTGEKVFLECVQDMDHENMFWYRQDPGLGLRLIYFSYDVKMKEKGDIPEGYSVSREKKERFSLILESASTNQTSMYLCASSWARLYPQPGANVLTFGAGSRLTVL.

The chain carries TRBV7-2 and TRBJ2-1; 9 bases are shared with TRBD2. Germline V gene lookup returns CDR1 SGHTA and CDR2 FQGNSA. With 1 base clipped from V and 9 bases from J, the junction kept 7 bases outside the gene matches. This CDR3 comprises 15 residues. The CDR3 DNA follows: TGTGCCAGCAGCTTAGTGGGCGGGAGGGCCAGTGAGCAGTTCTTC. The encoded protein is CASSLVGGRASEQFF.

The chain uses TRBV9 and TRBJ2-1, with TRBD2 identical over 7 bases. Per germline, CDR1 SGDLS and CDR2 YYNGEE. V trimming: 0 bases; J trimming: 8 bases; junction bases outside the gene matches: 8. The CDR3 consists of 15 residues. The CDR3 protein is CASSVETSSLHEQFF. CDR3 DNA: TGTGCCAGCAGCGTAGAGACTAGCAGTTTACATGAGCAGTTCTTC. Using reference TRBV9 and TRBJ2-1 for the parts outside the CDR3, the full variable domain is DSGVTQTPKHLITATGQRVTLRCSPRSGDLSVYWYQQSLDQGLQFLIQYYNGEERAKGNILERFSAQQFPDLHSELNLSSLELGDSALYFCASSVETSSLHEQFFGPGTRLTVL.

The rearrangement joins TRBV13 to TRBJ1-4; D call uncertain. Trimming shortened V by 0 bases and J by 8 bases, and 7 bases separated the two germline ends. The CDR3 is made up of 13 amino acids. Germline V CDR1 and CDR2: PRHDT, FYEKMQ (reference sequence). CDR3 bases: TGTGCCAGCAGCTTAGGAGTCGGGGAAAAACTGTTTTTT. The encoded protein is CASSLGVGEKLFF.

The CDR3 DNA follows: TGTGCCAGCTCACCACTACTGACGGAGAGCTCTGGAAACACCATATATTTT. This codes for CASSPLLTESSGNTIYF. The rearrangement links TRBV18 to TRBJ1-3; no reliable D call. V lost 1 base to trimming and J lost 0 bases, with 13 bases between them. CDR3 length: 17 residues. CDR1 is KGHSH, CDR2 LQKENI, per germline.

The CDR3 protein is CASSYGLANTGELFF. Here the CDR3 DNA reads TGTGCCAGCAGTTATGGGCTCGCGAACACCGGGGAGCTGTTTTTT. The chain joins TRBV6-2 or TRBV6-3 to TRBJ2-2, with D unclear. Trimming stripped 3 bases from V and 0 bases from J, with 8 bases between. Per the germline V gene, CDR1 is MNHEY and CDR2 is SVGEGT. This CDR3 has 15 amino acids.